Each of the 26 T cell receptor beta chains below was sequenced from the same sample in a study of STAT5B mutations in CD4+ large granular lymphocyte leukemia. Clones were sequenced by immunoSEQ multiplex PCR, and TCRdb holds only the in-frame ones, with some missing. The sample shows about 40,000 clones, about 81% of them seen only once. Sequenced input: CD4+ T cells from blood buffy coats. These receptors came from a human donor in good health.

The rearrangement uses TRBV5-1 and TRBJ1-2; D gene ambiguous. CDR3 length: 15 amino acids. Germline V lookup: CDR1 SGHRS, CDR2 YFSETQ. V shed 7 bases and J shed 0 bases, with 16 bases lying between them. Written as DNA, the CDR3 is TGCGCCAGCGGGAACGGGGATGATGCTAACTATGGCTACACCTTC. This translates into CASGNGDDANYGYTF.

CDR3 bases: TGTGCCAGCCACAGGCTTGGAGCGGGGTACTCCTACAATGAGCAGTTCTTC. This codes for CASHRLGAGYSYNEQFF. The V and J genes are TRBV13 and TRBJ2-1; TRBD2 aligns across 7 bases. The CDR3 totals 17 residues. The junction had 13 bases not matched to a gene; V was cut back by 8 bases and J by 0 bases. The germline V gene has CDR1 PRHDT and CDR2 FYEKMQ (reference sequence).

CDR3 in DNA: TGTGCCAGCAGAGAGGGACGGATCCTTTCGGCTATATATTTT. Its protein product is CASREGRILSAIYF. The chain recombines TRBV6-5 with TRBJ1-3; tentatively, D is TRBD1 (5 bases). With 6 bases removed from V and 13 bases from J, the gap between germline ends came to 22 bases. The CDR3 runs 14 residues. Germline CDR1 is MNHEY and CDR2 is SVGAGI.

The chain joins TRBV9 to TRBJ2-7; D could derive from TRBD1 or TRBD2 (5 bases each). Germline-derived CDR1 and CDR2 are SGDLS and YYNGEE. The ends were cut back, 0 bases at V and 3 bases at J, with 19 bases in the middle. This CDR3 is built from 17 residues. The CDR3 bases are TGTGCCAGCAGCGTAGGTTTTTCGAGAGGGGAGAGCTACGAGCAGTACTTC. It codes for CASSVGFSRGESYEQYF.

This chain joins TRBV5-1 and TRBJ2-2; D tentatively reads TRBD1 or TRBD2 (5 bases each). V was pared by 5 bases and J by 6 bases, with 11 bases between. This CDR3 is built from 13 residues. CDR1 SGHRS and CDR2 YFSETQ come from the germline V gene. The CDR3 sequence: CASRLGESGELFF. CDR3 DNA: TGCGCCAGCAGATTAGGGGAGTCCGGGGAGCTGTTTTTT.

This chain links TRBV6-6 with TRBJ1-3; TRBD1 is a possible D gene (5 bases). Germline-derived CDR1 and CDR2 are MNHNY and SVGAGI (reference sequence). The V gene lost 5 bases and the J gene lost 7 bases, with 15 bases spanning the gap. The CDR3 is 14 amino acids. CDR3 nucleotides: TGTGCCAGCAGTACCCGAACATCAGGGAACACCATATATTTT. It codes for CASSTRTSGNTIYF.

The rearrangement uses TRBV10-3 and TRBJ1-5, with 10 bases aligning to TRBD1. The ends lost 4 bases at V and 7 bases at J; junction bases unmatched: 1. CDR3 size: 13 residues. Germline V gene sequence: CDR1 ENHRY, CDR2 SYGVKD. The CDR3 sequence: CAISGTGGQPQHF. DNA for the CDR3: TGTGCCATCAGTGGGACAGGGGGACAGCCCCAGCATTTT.

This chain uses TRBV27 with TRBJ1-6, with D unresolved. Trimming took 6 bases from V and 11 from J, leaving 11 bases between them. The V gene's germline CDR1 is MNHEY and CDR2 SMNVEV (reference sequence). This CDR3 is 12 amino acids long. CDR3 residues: CASRKPLAPLHF. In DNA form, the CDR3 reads TGTGCCAGCAGAAAACCGCTGGCACCCCTCCACTTT.

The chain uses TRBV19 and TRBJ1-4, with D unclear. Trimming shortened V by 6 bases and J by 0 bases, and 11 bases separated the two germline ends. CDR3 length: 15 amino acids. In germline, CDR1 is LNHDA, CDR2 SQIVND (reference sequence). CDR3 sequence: CASRTRLSTNEKLFF. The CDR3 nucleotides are TGTGCCAGTAGGACAAGACTCTCAACTAATGAAAAACTGTTTTTT.

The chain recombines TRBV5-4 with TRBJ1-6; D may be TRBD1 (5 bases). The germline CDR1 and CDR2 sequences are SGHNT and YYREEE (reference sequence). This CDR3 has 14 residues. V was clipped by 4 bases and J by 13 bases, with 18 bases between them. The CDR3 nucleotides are TGTGCCAGCAGCCCCTATGGGACGGTGTCCCCCCTCCACTTT. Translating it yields CASSPYGTVSPLHF.

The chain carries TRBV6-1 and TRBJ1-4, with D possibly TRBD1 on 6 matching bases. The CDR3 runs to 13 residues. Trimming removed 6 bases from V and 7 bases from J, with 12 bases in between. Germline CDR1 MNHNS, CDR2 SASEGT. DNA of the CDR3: TGTGCCAGCAGAACAGGGACGGGTGAAAAACTGTTTTTT. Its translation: CASRTGTGEKLFF.

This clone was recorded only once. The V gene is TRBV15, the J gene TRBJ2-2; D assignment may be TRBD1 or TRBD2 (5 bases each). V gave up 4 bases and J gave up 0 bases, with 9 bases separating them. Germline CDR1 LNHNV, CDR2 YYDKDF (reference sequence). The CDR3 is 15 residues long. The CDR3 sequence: CATSNQGPNTGELFF. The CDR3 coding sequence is TGTGCCACCAGCAATCAGGGACCGAACACCGGGGAGCTGTTTTTT.

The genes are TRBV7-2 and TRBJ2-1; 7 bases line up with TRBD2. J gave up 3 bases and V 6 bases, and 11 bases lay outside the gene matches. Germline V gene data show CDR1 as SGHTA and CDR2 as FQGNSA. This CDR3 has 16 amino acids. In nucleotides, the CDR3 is TGTGCCAGCAGTCCCAGCGGGGCCCAATTCTACAATGAGCAGTTCTTC. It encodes CASSPSGAQFYNEQFF.

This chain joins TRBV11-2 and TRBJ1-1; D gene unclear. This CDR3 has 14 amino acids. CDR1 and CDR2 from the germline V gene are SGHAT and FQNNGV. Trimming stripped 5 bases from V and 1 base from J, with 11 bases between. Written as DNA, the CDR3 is TGTGCCAGCAGCCTCTTGCTGACGAACACTGAAGCTTTCTTT. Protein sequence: CASSLLLTNTEAFF.

As DNA, the CDR3 is TGTGCCAGCGGGATTAGCGGGAGTAGGAATGAGCAGTTCTTC. It encodes CASGISGSRNEQFF. The chain has TRBV25-1 and TRBJ2-1, with 9 bases aligning to TRBD2. This CDR3 has 14 residues. Germline V CDR1 and CDR2: MGHDK, SYGVNS. Trimming cost V 8 bases and J 7 bases; bases outside gene matches: 9. The full variable domain, rest sourced from reference TRBV25-1 and TRBJ2-1, is EADIYQTPRYLVIGTGKKITLECSQTMGHDKMYWYQQDPGMELHLIHYSYGVNSTEKGDLSSESTVSRIRTEHFPLTLESARPSHTSQYLCASGISGSRNEQFFGPGTRLTVL.

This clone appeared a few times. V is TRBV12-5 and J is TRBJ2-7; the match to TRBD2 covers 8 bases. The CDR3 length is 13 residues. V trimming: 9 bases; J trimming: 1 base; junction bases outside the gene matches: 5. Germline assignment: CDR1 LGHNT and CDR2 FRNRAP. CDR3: CASRLAGSYEQYF. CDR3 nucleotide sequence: TGTGCTAGCCGTTTAGCGGGATCCTACGAGCAGTACTTC.

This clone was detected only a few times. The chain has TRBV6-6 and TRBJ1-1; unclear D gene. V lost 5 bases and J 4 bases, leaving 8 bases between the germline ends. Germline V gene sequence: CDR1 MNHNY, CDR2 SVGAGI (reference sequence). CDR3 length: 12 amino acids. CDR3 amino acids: CASSPQATEAFF. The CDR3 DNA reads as TGTGCCAGCAGTCCGCAGGCCACTGAAGCTTTCTTT.

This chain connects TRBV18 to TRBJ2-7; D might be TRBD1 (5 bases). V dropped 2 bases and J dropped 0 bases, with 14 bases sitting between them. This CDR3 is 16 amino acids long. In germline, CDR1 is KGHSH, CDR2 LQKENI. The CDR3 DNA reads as TGTGCCAGCTCACCAACCCAGGGTCTTAGCTCCTACGAGCAGTACTTC. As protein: CASSPTQGLSSYEQYF.

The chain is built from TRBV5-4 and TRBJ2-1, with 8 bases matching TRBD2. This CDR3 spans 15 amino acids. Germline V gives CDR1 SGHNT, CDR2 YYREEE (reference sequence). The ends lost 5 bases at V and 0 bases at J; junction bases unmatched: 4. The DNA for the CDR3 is TGTGCCAGCAGGAAGAGCGGGGGCTCCTACAATGAGCAGTTCTTC. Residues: CASRKSGGSYNEQFF.

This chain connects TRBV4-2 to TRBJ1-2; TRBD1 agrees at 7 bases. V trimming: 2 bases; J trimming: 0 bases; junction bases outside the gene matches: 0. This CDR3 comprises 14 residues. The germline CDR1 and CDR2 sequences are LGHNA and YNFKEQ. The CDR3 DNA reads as TGTGCCAGCAGCCAACAGGGGGCTAACTATGGCTACACCTTC. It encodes CASSQQGANYGYTF.

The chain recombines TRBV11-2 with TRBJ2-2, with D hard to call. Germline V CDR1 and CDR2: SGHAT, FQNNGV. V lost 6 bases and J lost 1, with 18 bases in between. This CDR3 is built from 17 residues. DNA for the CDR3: TGTGCCAGCAGAGGACCGGGTCGAATGTGGAACACCGGGGAGCTGTTTTTT. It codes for CASRGPGRMWNTGELFF.

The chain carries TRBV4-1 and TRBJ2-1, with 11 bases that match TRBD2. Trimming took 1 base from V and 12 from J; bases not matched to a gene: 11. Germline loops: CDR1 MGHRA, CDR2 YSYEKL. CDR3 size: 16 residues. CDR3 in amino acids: CASSQGGLAAQGGQFF. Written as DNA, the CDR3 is TGCGCCAGCAGCCAAGGGGGACTAGCGGCCCAGGGGGGGCAGTTCTTC.

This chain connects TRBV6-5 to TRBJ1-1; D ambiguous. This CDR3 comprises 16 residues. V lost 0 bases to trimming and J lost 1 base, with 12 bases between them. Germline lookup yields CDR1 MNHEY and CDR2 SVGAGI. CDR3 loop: CASSYSLDQQNTEAFF. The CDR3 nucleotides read TGTGCCAGCAGTTACTCATTAGATCAGCAGAACACTGAAGCTTTCTTT.

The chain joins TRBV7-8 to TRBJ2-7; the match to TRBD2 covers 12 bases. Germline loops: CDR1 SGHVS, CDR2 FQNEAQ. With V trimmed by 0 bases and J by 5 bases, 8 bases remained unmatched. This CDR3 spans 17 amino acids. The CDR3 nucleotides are TGTGCCAGCAGCTTAGCGGCTAGCGGGAGGGGGGTGAACGAGCAGTACTTC. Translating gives CASSLAASGRGVNEQYF.

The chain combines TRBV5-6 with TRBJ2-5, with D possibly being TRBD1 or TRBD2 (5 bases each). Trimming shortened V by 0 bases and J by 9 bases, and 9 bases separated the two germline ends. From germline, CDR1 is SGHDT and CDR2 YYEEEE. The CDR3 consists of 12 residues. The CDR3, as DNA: TGTGCCAGCAGCTTGGTGGTGGGGGCCCAGTACTTC. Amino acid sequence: CASSLVVGAQYF.

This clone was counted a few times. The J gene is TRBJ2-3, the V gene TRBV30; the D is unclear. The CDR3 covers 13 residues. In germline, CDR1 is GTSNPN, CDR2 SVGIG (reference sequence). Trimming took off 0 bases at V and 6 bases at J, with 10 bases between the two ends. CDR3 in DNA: TGTGCCTGGAGTGTACGCGCGAGGGATACGCAGTATTTT. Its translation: CAWSVRARDTQYF. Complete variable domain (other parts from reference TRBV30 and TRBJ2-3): SQTIHQWPATLVQPVGSPLSLECTVEGTSNPNLYWYRQAAGRGLQLLFYSVGIGQISSEVPQNLSASRPQDRQFILSSKKLLLSDSGFYLCAWSVRARDTQYFGPGTRLTVL.